Each of the 27 T cell receptor beta chains below was sequenced from the same sample in a study of blood T cell repertoires in COVID-19 (dated by TCRdb to the early 2020s). The library was made by the immunoSEQ multiplex PCR assay. The immuneACCESS repertoire file appears here via TCRdb, limited to in-frame rearrangements. These files lack a portion of the clones; in checked studies, under half of the deficit traces to unresolved V genes, and the cause of the others is not known. The sample includes some 260,000 clones, with roughly 88% observed a single time. The leading ten clones occupy 0.7% of the sample. The sequenced sample consisted of peripheral blood. Receptor source: a human donor in a cohort sampled during active COVID-19.

The chain uses TRBV5-8 and TRBJ1-2; 9 positions match TRBD1. J lost 5 bases, V lost 0 bases, and 11 bases had no gene match. The germline V gene has CDR1 SGHTS and CDR2 YDEGEE. The CDR3 covers 17 residues. The CDR3 is CASSLAVVGQGIYGYTF. The CDR3 DNA reads as TGTGCCAGCAGCTTGGCAGTTGTGGGACAGGGCATTTATGGCTACACCTTC.

The chain joins TRBV5-6 to TRBJ2-3; no reliable D call. Germline CDR1 SGHDT, CDR2 YYEEEE. Trimming left V 4 bases short and J 5 bases short, with 17 bases between. The CDR3 covers 15 residues. CDR3: CASSLGLSGLDTQYF. The CDR3 nucleotides are TGTGCCAGCAGCCTGGGGTTGTCAGGATTAGATACGCAGTATTTT.

In DNA, the CDR3 is TGCAGCGTCCGGACAGTTCAAGAGACCCAGTACTTC. It yields the protein CSVRTVQETQYF. The rearrangement uses TRBV29-1 and TRBJ2-5; possible D gene TRBD1, 6 bases. Germline CDR1 reads SQVTM; CDR2 reads ANQGSEA. V was pared by 6 bases and J by 2 bases, with 10 bases between. This CDR3 contains 12 residues.

The rearrangement uses TRBV19 and TRBJ2-7; D is unresolved. The V gene's germline CDR1 is LNHDA and CDR2 SQIVND (reference sequence). The CDR3 covers 13 residues. Trimming removed 3 bases at V and 2 bases at J, with 8 bases between. In nucleotides, the CDR3 is TGTGCCAGTAGTATGACACCTCCCTACGAGCAGTACTTC. It yields the protein CASSMTPPYEQYF. Based on the CDR3 plus reference TRBV19 and TRBJ2-7, the full variable domain is DGGITQSPKYLFRKEGQNVTLSCEQNLNHDAMYWYRQDPGQGLRLIYYSQIVNDFQKGDIAEGYSVSREKKESFPLTVTSAQKNPTAFYLCASSMTPPYEQYFGPGTRLTVT.

This chain joins TRBV5-4 and TRBJ2-1; the match to TRBD2 covers 7 bases. Germline CDR1 reads SGHNT; CDR2 reads YYREEE (reference sequence). V lost 3 bases and J lost 8; bases outside the gene matches: 5. The CDR3 totals 13 residues. CDR3 region: CASSSPLADEQFF. Written as DNA, the CDR3 is TGTGCCAGCAGCTCTCCTCTAGCGGATGAGCAGTTCTTC.

The count of this clone is one. The chain is built from TRBV20-1 and TRBJ2-7; D might be TRBD1 (5 bases). V lost 3 bases, J lost 1 base, and 13 bases lay in between. The CDR3 runs to 14 residues. CDR1 and CDR2 (germline): DFQATT, SNEGSKA (reference sequence). Here the CDR3 reads CSASTLTVSYEQYF. The CDR3 nucleotides are TGCAGTGCTAGTACCCTGACAGTGTCCTACGAGCAGTACTTC.

The gene calls are TRBV12-5 and TRBJ2-2, with D unresolved. Germline lookup yields CDR1 LGHNT and CDR2 FRNRAP. The ends were cut back, 0 bases at V and 4 bases at J, with 12 bases in the middle. CDR3 size: 16 residues. The CDR3 DNA is TGTGCTAGTGGTTTGGTACCCCAAAGCGTCACCGGGGAGCTGTTTTTT. Protein product: CASGLVPQSVTGELFF.

The V call is TRBV10-1, the J call TRBJ2-3, with TRBD2 identical over 11 bases. This CDR3 has 14 residues. V lost 7 bases to trimming and J lost 4 bases; unmatched junction nucleotides: 4. Per germline, CDR1 WNHNN and CDR2 SYGVQD (reference sequence). CDR3 sequence: CASNSGGASDTQYF. CDR3 in DNA: TGCGCCAGCAATAGCGGGGGGGCTTCAGATACGCAGTATTTT.

This rearrangement joins TRBV14 to TRBJ1-2; 11 positions match TRBD1. The CDR3 covers 16 residues. V shed 4 bases and J 4 bases; nucleotides not matched to a gene: 8. The germline gives CDR1 SGHDN, CDR2 FVKESK. CDR3: CASSRWTGGGAYGYTF. Written as DNA, the CDR3 is TGTGCCAGCAGCCGCTGGACAGGGGGCGGCGCCTATGGCTACACCTTC.

J is TRBJ1-1 and V is TRBV6-5; the D gene is possibly TRBD1 (5 bases). Germline V gene data show CDR1 as MNHEY and CDR2 as SVGAGI. This CDR3 comprises 13 residues. Trimming took off 10 bases at V and 1 base at J, with 13 bases between the two ends. CDR3 loop: CATRGAANTEAFF. The CDR3 bases are TGTGCCACCAGAGGGGCGGCGAACACTGAAGCTTTCTTT.

The chain uses TRBV7-2 and TRBJ2-1, with a tentative D call TRBD2 (6 bases). V gave up 0 bases and J gave up 6 bases, with 12 bases separating them. CDR3 length equals 15 residues. CDR1 is SGHTA, CDR2 FQGNSA, per germline. For the CDR3, the DNA is TGTGCCAGCAGCTTAGCGGGGACTTTCGGCAATGAGCAGTTCTTC. This translates into CASSLAGTFGNEQFF.

This clone came up once. J is TRBJ1-1 and V is TRBV28, with D perhaps matching TRBD1 (6 bases). Between the trimmed V and J ends, which lost 6 bases and 4 bases, there was a span of 9 bases. CDR3 size: 12 residues. The germline CDR1 and CDR2 sequences are MDHEN and SYDVKM. CDR3 region: CASRQGPTEAFF. DNA of the CDR3: TGTGCCAGCAGACAGGGCCCCACTGAAGCTTTCTTT.

The rearrangement uses TRBV9 and TRBJ2-1, with 10 positions matching TRBD1. Germline V gene lookup returns CDR1 SGDLS and CDR2 YYNGEE. The CDR3 is 13 residues long. After removal of 4 bases from V and 9 bases from J, the junction contained 4 bases not matched to a gene. CDR3 amino acids: CASSRTGGGEQFF. The CDR3 DNA follows: TGTGCCAGCAGCAGGACAGGGGGTGGTGAGCAGTTCTTC.

The chain combines TRBV2 with TRBJ2-1; 7 nucleotides align to TRBD2. The CDR3 is 17 residues long. V was pared by 4 bases and J by 4 bases, with 13 bases of the junction left unmatched. The germline V gene encodes CDR1 SNHLY and CDR2 FYNNEI. CDR3 sequence: CASSGSSGVTEYNEQFF. CDR3 nucleotide sequence: TGTGCCAGCAGTGGATCCAGCGGGGTTACCGAATACAATGAGCAGTTCTTC.

This clone was seen a few times. V and J are TRBV7-9 and TRBJ2-7; D remains ambiguous. The CDR3 has 13 amino acids. The V end lost 7 bases, the J end lost 0 bases, and 10 bases lay between the germline ends. The germline V gene encodes CDR1 SEHNR and CDR2 FQNEAQ (reference sequence). The CDR3: CASTLGSSYEQYF. CDR3 sequence (DNA): TGTGCCAGCACCCTAGGTAGCTCCTACGAGCAGTACTTC.

DNA of the CDR3: TGTGCCAGCAGCCCAGGGCGTTACGAGCAGTACTTC. Translated, it gives CASSPGRYEQYF. This rearrangement joins TRBV5-6 to TRBJ2-7; the D gene is possibly TRBD1 (5 bases). This CDR3 is 12 amino acids long. Trimming took off 4 bases at V and 4 bases at J, with 9 bases between the two ends. Germline V gene data show CDR1 as SGHDT and CDR2 as YYEEEE.

This clone was counted once. The chain carries TRBV9 and TRBJ2-5; possible D gene TRBD2, 6 bases. With 2 bases removed from V and 3 bases from J, the gap between germline ends came to 11 bases. Germline values: CDR1 SGDLS, CDR2 YYNGEE. CDR3 length: 14 residues. CDR3 amino acids: CASSVRGDEETQYF. The CDR3 DNA reads as TGTGCCAGCAGCGTCCGCGGGGATGAAGAGACCCAGTACTTC.

The chain recombines TRBV6-6 with TRBJ1-1, with a tentative D call TRBD1 (6 bases). The CDR3 is made up of 13 amino acids. The V end was cut by 7 bases, the J end by 4 bases, with 13 bases between. CDR1 is MNHNY and CDR2 is SVGAGI in the germline V gene (reference sequence). The CDR3 sequence: CASTNTGSTEAFF. The DNA of the CDR3 is TGTGCCAGCACCAATACAGGGTCCACTGAAGCTTTCTTT.

V gene TRBV6-2 or TRBV6-3 combines with J gene TRBJ1-2, with TRBD1 identical over 10 bases. In germline, CDR1 is MNHEY, CDR2 SVGEGT. The CDR3 spans 15 residues. V gave up 5 bases and J gave up 6 bases; unmatched junction bases: 9. CDR3 coding DNA: TGTGCCAGCAGTGCAAGACAGGGGGCTCTCGATGGCTACACCTTC. It yields the protein CASSARQGALDGYTF.

The genes are TRBV13 and TRBJ1-1, with TRBD1 matching over 8 bases. The CDR3 is made up of 15 amino acids. V lost 5 bases, J lost 3 bases, and 8 bases stayed unmatched. The V gene's germline CDR1 is PRHDT and CDR2 FYEKMQ (reference sequence). The CDR3 sequence: CASSTTGEGDTEAFF. The CDR3 DNA sequence: TGTGCCAGCAGCACGACAGGGGAGGGGGACACTGAAGCTTTCTTT.

This clone was observed a few times. A read error may explain this, as a much larger clone is one base away. The V and J genes are TRBV6-6 and TRBJ1-2; 7 positions agree with TRBD1. There are 13 residues in the CDR3. CDR1 and CDR2 (germline): MNHNY, SVGAGI (reference sequence). J gave up 5 bases and V 6 bases, and 6 bases lay outside the gene matches. CDR3 sequence reads: CASSAGTDYGYTF. The DNA for the CDR3 is TGTGCCAGCAGCGCCGGGACAGATTATGGCTACACCTTC.

The chain joins TRBV24-1 to TRBJ1-2, with a tentative D call TRBD1 (5 bases). The length of the CDR3 is 13 residues. The V end was cut by 4 bases, the J end by 4 bases, with 9 bases between. Germline CDR1 KGHDR, CDR2 SFDVKD. CDR3 protein: CATSEGQGYGYTF. CDR3 nucleotides: TGTGCCACCAGTGAGGGCCAGGGCTATGGCTACACCTTC.

The chain has TRBV20-1 and TRBJ2-7, with D unclear. Trimming shortened V by 3 bases and J by 6 bases, and 12 bases separated the two germline ends. There are 12 residues in the CDR3. Germline values: CDR1 DFQATT, CDR2 SNEGSKA (reference sequence). The CDR3 DNA sequence: TGCAGTGCTAGTCCCCCCGGTCCCGAGCAGTACTTC. Its translation is CSASPPGPEQYF.

With respect to this clone: At one boundary the junction diverges from the germline segment, which might be a read error. The chain is built from TRBV28 and TRBJ2-7; no clear D. Looked up from germline, CDR1 is MDHEN and CDR2 is SYDVKM. The CDR3 runs 12 residues. CDR3 sequence: CASSQTAVTSRF. The CDR3 DNA sequence: TGTGCCAGCAGTCAAACGGCGGTAACCTCACGCTTC.

V usage is TRBV11-2 and J usage is TRBJ2-3; TRBD2 agrees at 11 bases. Trimming took 6 bases from V and 5 from J; bases not matched to a gene: 7. The CDR3 has 15 amino acids. The germline CDR1 and CDR2 sequences are SGHAT and FQNNGV. The chain's CDR3 is CASSRSGGARDTQYF. The CDR3 nucleotides read TGTGCCAGCAGTCGTAGCGGGGGGGCGAGAGATACGCAGTATTTT.

V usage is TRBV3-1 (or the pseudogene TRBV3-2) and J usage is TRBJ1-1; D ambiguous. V lost 1 base, J lost 7 bases, and 10 bases lay in between. The CDR3 spans 13 residues. The germline gives CDR1 LGHDT, CDR2 YNNKEL (reference sequence). CDR3: CASSQGEASEAFF. In nucleotides, the CDR3 is TGTGCCAGCAGCCAAGGGGAGGCGAGTGAAGCTTTCTTT.

CDR3: CASSSGGVTGELFF. The DNA of the CDR3 is TGTGCCAGCTCTAGCGGGGGTGTCACCGGGGAGCTGTTTTTT. The chain carries TRBV28 and TRBJ2-2; 10 positions agree with TRBD2. The J segment lost 4 bases and the V segment lost 8 bases, leaving 4 bases of the junction unmatched. The CDR3 is made up of 14 amino acids. Per the germline V gene, CDR1 is MDHEN and CDR2 is SYDVKM.